The clone carrying this T cell receptor beta chain was detected once. Germline CDR1 reads LNHDA; CDR2 reads SQIVND (reference sequence). The CDR3 contains 18 residues. V was trimmed by 5 bases and J by 4 bases, leaving 21 bases between them. The data stem from a study of Graves' ophthalmopathy and Graves' hyperthyroidism. Diagnoses were established from clinical symptoms, serum thyroxine, TRAb, thyroid ultrasound and orbital computed tomography. PBMCs stemmed from over 8.5 ml of fresh peripheral blood. The TCR beta CDR3 regions underwent amplification from RNA transcripts. HTBI-primed RT-PCR formed the first round, and a multiplex PCR formed the second. TCRdb processed the multiplex PCR reads anew with MiXCR; each CDR3 protein has one entry. The sample yields hundreds of thousands of distinct CDR3 sequences, about 38% seen once.

The specimen was peripheral blood. The chain links TRBV19 to TRBJ2-6; weak D call: TRBD2 (7 bases). The clonotype comes from an adult man with Graves' ophthalmopathy. DNA of the CDR3: TGTGCCAGTAGTCCAAGAGCGGGAAGGGGGACAGGGGCCAACGTCCTGACTTTC. As protein: CASSPRAGRGTGANVLTF.